Listed below are T cell receptor beta chains from one sample, sequenced in a study of CD8+CD57+ T cells in acquired aplastic anemia. TCRdb re-called the reads through MiXCR, storing one row per CDR3 protein. The table has roughly 150,000 distinct CDR3 sequences, less than 50% seen once. Sequences were obtained from sorted CD4+, CD8+, or CD8+CD57+ T cells (not recorded which) from PBMCs. Source of these receptors: a human donor with aplastic anemia. Each CDR3 is given with its conserved first and last residue. The D gene is left open where the match is weak. Clone size, where shown, is once, few, many, or a class for clones that have expanded.

V	J	size	D	CDR3	DNA
TRBV28	TRBJ1-2	.	.	CASSLVGRQANYGYTF	TGTGCCAGCAGTTTAGTTGGGAGGCAGGCTAACTATGGTTACACCTTC
TRBV5-1	TRBJ1-1	.	TRBD1	CASSLDGQGAEKAFF	TGCGCCAGCAGCTTGGACGGACAGGGGGCAGAGAAAGCTTTCTTT
TRBV5-1	TRBJ1-1	.	.	CASSPPAPQGTEAFF	TGCGCCAGCAGCCCGCCCGCCCCTCAGGGGACTGAAGCTTTCTTT
TRBV7-2	TRBJ1-3	many	.	CASRPAPEAGNTIYF	TGTGCCAGCAGACCGGCCCCGGAAGCTGGAAACACCATATATTTT
TRBV25-1	TRBJ1-2	once	.	CASSSSGAYYGYTF	TGTGCCAGCAGTTCCTCAGGGGCTTACTATGGCTACACCTTC
TRBV5-5	TRBJ1-1	many	.	CASSFSAGVGAEAFF	TGTGCCAGCAGCTTTTCTGCAGGGGTTGGTGCTGAAGCTTTCTTT
TRBV19	TRBJ2-3	many	.	CASGQGAGGNKYF	TGTGCCAGCGGTCAGGGGGCGGGAGGTAATAAGTATTTT
TRBV19	TRBJ1-3	many	.	CASSIGTVSGNTIYF	TGTGCCAGTAGTATAGGGACTGTCTCTGGAAACACCATATATTTT
TRBV7-9	TRBJ2-1	many	.	CASSFFQGVSYNEQFF	TGTGCCAGCAGCTTTTTTCAAGGGGTATCCTACAATGAGCAGTTCTTC
TRBV15	TRBJ2-7	medium-sized	TRBD1	CATSRDRGPYEQYF	TGTGCCACCAGCAGAGACAGGGGGCCCTACGAGCAGTACTTC
TRBV29-1	TRBJ1-4	few	TRBD1	CSVEEGTGEGEKLFF	TGCAGCGTTGAGGAAGGGACAGGGGAGGGTGAAAAACTGTTTTTT
TRBV10-1	TRBJ2-2	.	.	CASSDNTGELFF	TGCGCCAGCAGTGATAACACCGGGGAGCTGTTTTTT
TRBV6-1	TRBJ2-1	many	TRBD2	CASSIAGGPGNEQFF	TGTGCCAGCAGTATAGCGGGGGGGCCCGGGAATGAGCAGTTCTTC
TRBV11-1	TRBJ2-3	.	TRBD2	CASRFSGGQPGDTQYF	TGTGCCAGCAGATTCAGCGGGGGACAACCGGGAGATACGCAGTATTTT
TRBV2	TRBJ1-4	many	TRBD1	CASSQDRGRHEKLFF	TGTGCCAGCAGCCAGGACAGGGGGCGCCATGAAAAACTGTTTTTT
TRBV3-1	TRBJ1-6	many	TRBD1	CASSQVHRGNSPLHF	TGTGCCAGCAGCCAAGTTCACAGGGGGAATTCACCCCTCCACTTT
TRBV3-1	TRBJ1-1	many	.	CASSQTKSEAFF	TGTGCCAGCAGCCAAACCAAGAGTGAAGCTTTCTTT
TRBV9	TRBJ2-1	.	TRBD2	CASSPTSGRLVEQFF	TGTGCCAGCAGCCCTACTAGCGGGAGGTTAGTTGAGCAGTTCTTC
TRBV25-1	TRBJ1-2	.	TRBD1	CASSASMSGGNYGYTF	TGTGCCAGCAGTGCTAGTATGTCAGGGGGCAACTATGGCTACACCTTC
TRBV19	TRBJ1-1	many	TRBD1	CASSIESGGTTEAFF	TGTGCCAGTAGTATAGAATCAGGGGGGACCACTGAAGCTTTCTTT
TRBV11-2	TRBJ2-3	few	.	CASSLGSPTITDTQYF	TGTGCCAGCAGCTTAGGTTCTCCAACAATTACAGATACGCAGTATTTT
TRBV24-1	TRBJ1-2	.	.	CATSDRAYGYTF	TGTGCCACCAGTGATAGAGCTTATGGCTACACCTTC
TRBV19	TRBJ2-7	.	TRBD1	CASSTGGYEQYF	TGTGCCAGTAGTACAGGGGGCTACGAGCAGTACTTC
TRBV6-2/TRBV6-3	TRBJ1-5	.	.	CASERGYNQPQHF	TGTGCCAGCGAAAGGGGGTACAATCAGCCCCAGCATTTT
TRBV6-2/TRBV6-3	TRBJ2-5	many	.	CASSYSRATQYF	TGTGCCAGCAGTTACTCGAGAGCTACCCAGTACTTC
TRBV7-6	TRBJ1-3	.	.	CASSKQESGNTIYF	TGTGCCAGCAGTAAACAGGAGTCTGGAAACACCATATATTTT
TRBV7-2	TRBJ2-5	many	.	CASSLMSGARGETQYF	TGTGCCAGCAGCTTAATGTCAGGGGCGCGGGGAGAGACCCAGTACTTC
TRBV9	TRBJ2-1	.	TRBD1	CASSTQSWTGGNYNEQFF	TGTGCCAGCAGCACCCAGAGTTGGACAGGGGGGAACTACAATGAGCAGTTCTTC
TRBV19	TRBJ2-7	.	TRBD1	CASSLEGDRVYEQYF	TGTGCCAGTAGTCTCGAGGGGGACAGGGTCTACGAGCAGTACTTC
TRBV13	TRBJ2-2	few	TRBD2	CASSLLAGGAPNTGELFF	TGTGCCAGCAGCTTACTAGCGGGGGGGGCCCCGAACACCGGGGAGCTGTTTTTT
TRBV9	TRBJ1-2	.	.	CASRYTVDYGYTF	TGTGCCAGCAGGTATACAGTAGACTATGGCTACACCTTC
TRBV25-1	TRBJ2-5	.	.	CASSAMAGETQYF	TGTGCCAGCAGTGCGATGGCAGGGGAGACCCAGTACTTC
TRBV6-2/TRBV6-3	TRBJ1-1	few	.	CASSPLEGVGTEAFF	TGTGCCAGCTCACCCCTGGAGGGGGTGGGCACTGAAGCTTTCTTT
TRBV20-1	TRBJ2-1	few	.	CSASGRRGDSYNEQFF	TGCAGTGCTAGTGGCCGGAGGGGGGACTCCTACAATGAGCAGTTCTTC
TRBV2	TRBJ2-2	.	.	CASSARRTGGLFF	TGTGCCAGCAGTGCCAGGAGAACCGGGGGGCTGTTCTTT
TRBV7-3	TRBJ2-3	few	.	CASSSRGGSTDTQYF	TGTGCCAGCAGCTCCAGGGGGGGAAGCACAGATACGCAGTATTTT
TRBV24-1	TRBJ1-5	once	.	CATSEQTGSNQPQHF	TGTGCCACCAGTGAACAGACAGGCTCAAATCAGCCCCAGCATTTT
TRBV19	TRBJ1-2	many	.	CASRRDQGGWGYTF	TGTGCCAGTAGAAGAGATCAGGGTGGATGGGGCTACACCTTC
TRBV7-9	TRBJ2-1	.	.	CASSPGTEQFF	TGTGCCAGCAGCCCCGGGACAGAGCAGTTCTTC
TRBV5-6	TRBJ1-2	.	TRBD1	CASSGTGVRGYTF	TGTGCCAGCAGCGGGACAGGGGTCCGTGGCTACACCTTC
TRBV19	TRBJ2-7	many	.	CASSPGTSSYEQYF	TGTGCCAGTAGTCCAGGGACCTCCTCCTACGAGCAGTACTTC
TRBV15	TRBJ1-2	.	TRBD1	CATSSPRTGGGYTF	TGTGCCACCAGCAGCCCGAGGACAGGGGGCGGCTACACCTTC
TRBV4-1	TRBJ2-7	.	.	CANSQDPGLSYEQYF	TGCGCCAACAGCCAAGATCCTGGACTCTCCTACGAGCAGTACTTC
TRBV5-5	TRBJ1-2	many	TRBD1	CASRLGGNGYTF	TGTGCCAGCAGATTAGGGGGCAATGGCTACACCTTC
TRBV7-7	TRBJ1-2	few	.	CASSLVFETSDYGYTF	TGTGCCAGCAGCTTAGTGTTCGAGACATCGGACTATGGCTACACCTTC
TRBV7-2	TRBJ1-5	.	.	CASSLFSQPQHF	TGTGCCAGCAGCTTATTTTCTCAGCCCCAGCATTTT
TRBV6-1	TRBJ2-7	many	TRBD1	CASSQTGGDEQYF	TGTGCCAGCAGTCAAACAGGGGGCGACGAGCAGTACTTC
TRBV2	TRBJ2-7	.	.	CASREMTSTNYEQYF	TGTGCCAGCAGAGAGATGACTAGTACCAACTACGAGCAGTACTTC
TRBV19	TRBJ1-2	.	.	CASSLSTNYGYTF	TGTGCCAGTAGTCTTTCGACCAACTATGGCTACACCTTC
TRBV5-1	TRBJ1-4	many	TRBD1	CASSLSDRVREKLFF	TGCGCCAGCAGCTTGTCCGACAGGGTAAGGGAAAAACTGTTTTTT
TRBV29-1	TRBJ1-2	few	.	CSVETWGGYTF	TGCAGCGTTGAAACTTGGGGTGGCTACACCTTC
TRBV10-3	TRBJ1-1	.	TRBD1	CAIRTKTGQNTEAFF	TGTGCCATTCGGACAAAGACAGGGCAGAACACTGAAGCTTTCTTT
TRBV29-1	TRBJ2-7	.	TRBD1	CSVEGDRGHEQYF	TGCAGCGTTGAAGGTGACAGGGGCCACGAGCAGTACTTC
TRBV7-2	TRBJ1-2	once	.	CASSLEGSNGYTF	TGTGCCAGCAGCTTAGAGGGGTCTAATGGCTACACCTTC
TRBV2	TRBJ2-1	once	TRBD2	CASSEAGLAGEGNEQFF	TGTGCCAGCAGTGAAGCGGGACTAGCGGGAGAGGGCAATGAGCAGTTCTTC
TRBV5-1	TRBJ2-1	many	.	CASSPYPPGLSKNEQFF	TGCGCCAGCAGCCCCTATCCCCCCGGACTAAGTAAAAATGAGCAGTTCTTC
TRBV5-1	TRBJ1-6	many	.	CASSLELVGSPLHF	TGCGCCAGCAGCTTGGAGTTGGTCGGTTCACCCCTCCACTTT
TRBV24-1	TRBJ2-1	.	TRBD1	CATSDPTGSTYNEQFF	TGTGCCACCAGTGACCCGACAGGGTCCACCTACAATGAGCAGTTCTTC
TRBV10-1	TRBJ2-1	many	.	CASSEQGNEQFF	TGCGCCAGCAGTGAGCAGGGGAATGAGCAGTTCTTC